The source of this TCR beta chain is a study of T cell responses to AZD1222 COVID-19 vaccine. The CDR3 sequence is 14 residues long. Germline CDR1 reads MNHEY; CDR2 reads SVGAGI. V was trimmed by 6 bases and J by 5 bases, leaving 16 bases between them. On this clone: Antigen specificity is unknown.

Study observations and caveats: With dominance at 160-218 and 743-854, vaccine-associated CD4 TCRs spanned spike. Spike-specific TCR breadth and depth rose after two AZD1222 doses.

Assay used: immunoSEQ multiplex PCR; TCRdb lists only in-frame clones, some missing. The sample includes about 110,000 clones, about 95% seen only once; the top ten take 2.5% to 3%. Material: peripheral blood, obtained 28 days after the second AZD1222 dose. This clonotype was obtained from an adult who received the AZD1222 COVID-19 vaccine. This sequence joins TRBV6-5 and TRBJ1-2; TRBD1 is a possible D gene (5 bases). The CDR3 nucleotides read TGTGCCAGCAGCCGAAATCGGGACGGGTATGGCTACACCTTC. Protein: CASSRNRDGYGYTF.